The 15 T cell receptor beta chains below all came from one sample that was sequenced in a study of T cell responses to AZD1222 COVID-19 vaccine. Clones were sequenced by immunoSEQ multiplex PCR, and TCRdb holds only the in-frame ones, with some missing. The sample includes about 140,000 clones, 90% of them seen just once. Sequencing used peripheral blood, obtained on day 0 of AZD1222 vaccination. The receptors shown here come from an adult in good health.

This chain uses TRBV4-3 with TRBJ2-3; 7 positions match TRBD1. This CDR3 is built from 20 residues. From germline, CDR1 is LGHNA and CDR2 YSLEER. Trimming took 0 bases from V and 0 from J; bases not matched to a gene: 15. The CDR3 coding sequence is TGCGCCAGCAGCCAAGATTTAAACAGGGGTTTTTCGTTTAGCACAGATACGCAGTATTTT. This codes for CASSQDLNRGFSFSTDTQYF.

V usage is TRBV3-1 (or the pseudogene TRBV3-2) and J usage is TRBJ2-1, with D possibly being TRBD2 (6 bases). CDR3 length: 19 amino acids. CDR1 is LGHDT, CDR2 YNNKEL, per germline (reference sequence). Trimming cost V 0 bases and J 4 bases, with 22 bases left between them. The chain's CDR3 is CASSQESGRASEVYNEQFF. CDR3 nucleotide sequence: TGTGCCAGCAGCCAAGAATCGGGTCGGGCTAGCGAGGTGTACAATGAGCAGTTCTTC.

The chain combines TRBV13 with TRBJ1-1; D gene unclear. The CDR3 contains 15 residues. CDR1 PRHDT and CDR2 FYEKMQ come from the germline V gene (reference sequence). V was cut by 5 bases and J by 4 bases, with 17 bases left in between. The CDR3 region has the DNA TGTGCCAGCAGCCTCCTGAGTGTGGTGGCCACTGAAGCTTTCTTT. Translating it yields CASSLLSVVATEAFF.

A single count supports this clone. The V call is TRBV2, the J call TRBJ1-2; D uncertain. From germline, CDR1 is SNHLY and CDR2 FYNNEI. This CDR3 comprises 14 residues. The germline V and J ends were trimmed by 7 bases and 6 bases, with 18 bases remaining between them. CDR3 in DNA: TGTGCCAGCACAGGACTCCGCGCATTGGATGGCTACACCTTC. Translated: CASTGLRALDGYTF.

In this sample, this clone turned up a few times. V is TRBV9 and J is TRBJ1-1; TRBD1 aligns across 8 bases. V gave up 3 bases and J gave up 3 bases; unmatched junction bases: 13. Germline-derived CDR1 and CDR2 are SGDLS and YYNGEE. CDR3 length equals 17 residues. The chain's CDR3 is CASSGAPRQGIDTEAFF. CDR3 bases: TGTGCCAGCAGCGGAGCACCACGACAGGGGATCGACACTGAAGCTTTCTTT.

This chain uses TRBV30 with TRBJ2-1; tentative D call: TRBD2 (5 bases). Germline CDR1 reads GTSNPN; CDR2 reads SVGIG (reference sequence). V was pared by 8 bases and J by 6 bases, with 14 bases between. The length of the CDR3 is 12 residues. The CDR3, as DNA: TGTGCCCGGTGGCCGGGGTCCAATGAGCAGTTCTTC. Its translation: CARWPGSNEQFF.

The CDR3 region has the DNA TGCAGCGTTCCCGACAGGGCTAACTATGGCTACACCTTC. This codes for CSVPDRANYGYTF. The chain has TRBV29-1 and TRBJ1-2; TRBD1 aligns across 7 bases. The CDR3 loop spans 13 amino acids. Germline assignment: CDR1 SQVTM and CDR2 ANQGSEA. The junction had 3 bases not matched to a gene; V was cut back by 5 bases and J by 0 bases.

The chain is built from TRBV4-1 and TRBJ2-7; 11 nucleotides align to TRBD2. The CDR3 sequence is 16 residues long. V was pared by 0 bases and J by 7 bases, with 8 bases of the junction left unmatched. Looked up from germline, CDR1 is MGHRA and CDR2 is YSYEKL. CDR3 sequence (DNA): TGCGCCAGCAGCCAAGATCGGCTAGCGGGGGGTTATGAGCAGTACTTC. It yields the protein CASSQDRLAGGYEQYF.

The CDR3 DNA reads TGTGCCTGGAGTGTGGGACTTTACAATGAGCAGTTCTTC. Amino acid sequence: CAWSVGLYNEQFF. The chain has TRBV30 and TRBJ2-1; TRBD2 is a possible D gene (6 bases). CDR1 and CDR2 (germline): GTSNPN, SVGIG (reference sequence). The germline V and J ends were trimmed by 0 bases and 4 bases, with 7 bases remaining between them. This CDR3 region has 13 residues.

The gene calls are TRBV5-6 and TRBJ2-3; D gene uncertain. Germline CDR1 and CDR2: SGHDT and YYEEEE. The CDR3 is made up of 14 amino acids. Trimming removed 0 bases at V and 2 bases at J, with 7 bases between. The CDR3 is CASSLGSYTDTQYF. The DNA for the CDR3 is TGTGCCAGCAGCTTGGGGAGTTACACAGATACGCAGTATTTT.

The CDR3 bases are TGTGCCATCAGTGAGCAGGAGGAAGAGGATTCACCCCTCCACTTT. Translated, it gives CAISEQEEEDSPLHF. The rearrangement links TRBV10-3 to TRBJ1-6; D is unclear. Deletions cut 2 bases from V and 8 bases from J, with 13 bases between. The V gene's germline CDR1 is ENHRY and CDR2 SYGVKD. The CDR3 extends over 15 amino acids.

This rearrangement joins TRBV10-3 to TRBJ2-7; 11 bases fit TRBD1. The V gene's germline CDR1 is ENHRY and CDR2 SYGVKD. J gave up 5 bases and V 5 bases, and 5 bases lay outside the gene matches. The CDR3 extends over 14 amino acids. The CDR3 DNA follows: TGTGCCATCAGTTCCGGGACAGGGGGAAACGAGCAGTACTTC. Protein sequence: CAISSGTGGNEQYF.

The rearrangement joins TRBV19 to TRBJ2-7, with 9 nucleotides matching TRBD1. Germline V gives CDR1 LNHDA, CDR2 SQIVND (reference sequence). The CDR3 contains 14 residues. Trimming took 10 bases from V and 3 from J; bases not matched to a gene: 10. The CDR3, as DNA: TGTGCCACCCGTTATGGGACAGGGCTCTACGAGCAGTACTTC. Protein: CATRYGTGLYEQYF. The complete variable domain, with remaining parts taken from reference TRBV19 and TRBJ2-7, reads DGGITQSPKYLFRKEGQNVTLSCEQNLNHDAMYWYRQDPGQGLRLIYYSQIVNDFQKGDIAEGYSVSREKKESFPLTVTSAQKNPTAFYLCATRYGTGLYEQYFGPGTRLTVT.

The rearrangement uses TRBV6-2 or TRBV6-3 and TRBJ2-5; no firm D call. With 0 bases removed from V and 4 bases from J, the gap between germline ends came to 0 bases. The germline V gene has CDR1 MNHEY and CDR2 SVGEGT. This CDR3 has 11 amino acids. The CDR3 region is CASSYSETQYF. The DNA of the CDR3 is TGTGCCAGCAGTTACTCAGAGACCCAGTACTTC.

The chain joins TRBV5-1 to TRBJ2-7; 7 bases align to TRBD2. Germline lookup yields CDR1 SGHRS and CDR2 YFSETQ. The V gene end was trimmed by 3 bases and the J gene end by 4 bases; junction bases not matched to a gene: 13. CDR3 length: 16 residues. In DNA, the CDR3 is TGCGCCAGCAGCTCCCTCTTTAAGGCGGGAGTGTACGAGCAGTACTTC. Protein product: CASSSLFKAGVYEQYF. The complete variable domain, with remaining parts taken from reference TRBV5-1 and TRBJ2-7, reads KAGVTQTPRYLIKTRGQQVTLSCSPISGHRSVSWYQQTPGQGLQFLFEYFSETQRNKGNFPGRFSGRQFSNSRSEMNVSTLELGDSALYLCASSSLFKAGVYEQYFGPGTRLTVT.